What follows is one TCR beta chain and its context. The CDR3 totals 15 residues. Deletions cut 1 base from V and 7 bases from J, with 16 bases between. The V gene's germline CDR1 is GTSNPN and CDR2 SVGIG (reference sequence). The table came from immunoSEQ multiplex PCR; TCRdb's copy has only in-frame clones and leaves some out. The repertoire consists of approximately 80,000 clones, with 84% occurring once and the leading ten covering roughly 0.87%. These data belong to a study of radiotherapy plus CTLA-4 blockade in lung cancer. Across the whole study: Overall, around 19% of patients showed an objective response, while roughly 28% attained disease control.

This clonotype was sampled from a human donor with non-small cell lung cancer who had stable disease on radiotherapy plus ipilimumab. This rearrangement joins TRBV30 to TRBJ1-4; D possibly corresponds to TRBD1 (6 bases). The sample in question was peripheral blood, obtained from a patient treated with radiotherapy plus ipilimumab. CDR3 DNA: TGTGCCTGGAGTGGAACAGGGTTAAGGACTGAAAAACTGTTTTTT. Translating gives CAWSGTGLRTEKLFF.